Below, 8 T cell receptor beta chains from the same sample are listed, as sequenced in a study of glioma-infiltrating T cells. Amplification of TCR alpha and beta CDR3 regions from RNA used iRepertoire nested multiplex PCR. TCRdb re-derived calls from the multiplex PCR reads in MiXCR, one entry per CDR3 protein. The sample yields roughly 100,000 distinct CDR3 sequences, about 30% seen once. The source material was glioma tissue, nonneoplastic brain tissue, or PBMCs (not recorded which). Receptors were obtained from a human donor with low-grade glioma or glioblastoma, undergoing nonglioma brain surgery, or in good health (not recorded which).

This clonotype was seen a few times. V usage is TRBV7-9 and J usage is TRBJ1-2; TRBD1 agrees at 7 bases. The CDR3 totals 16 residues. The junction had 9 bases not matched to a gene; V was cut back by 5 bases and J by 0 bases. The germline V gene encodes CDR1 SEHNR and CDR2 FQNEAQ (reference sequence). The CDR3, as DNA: TGTGCCAGCAGCCCGCGGGGACAGTATACTAACTATGGCTACACCTTC. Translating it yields CASSPRGQYTNYGYTF.

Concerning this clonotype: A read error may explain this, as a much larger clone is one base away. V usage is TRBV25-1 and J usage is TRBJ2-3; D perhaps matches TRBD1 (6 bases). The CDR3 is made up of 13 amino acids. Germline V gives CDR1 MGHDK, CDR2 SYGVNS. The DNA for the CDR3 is TGTGCCAGCGGACAGACCCCCACAGATACGCGGTATTTT. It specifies CASGQTPTDTRYF.

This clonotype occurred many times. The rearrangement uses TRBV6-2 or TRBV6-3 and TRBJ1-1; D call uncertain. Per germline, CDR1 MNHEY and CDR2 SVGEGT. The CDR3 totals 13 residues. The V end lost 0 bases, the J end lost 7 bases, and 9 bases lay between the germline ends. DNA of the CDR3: TGTGCCAGCAGTTACTCGCTGTTCAGTGAAGCTTTCTTT. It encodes CASSYSLFSEAFF.

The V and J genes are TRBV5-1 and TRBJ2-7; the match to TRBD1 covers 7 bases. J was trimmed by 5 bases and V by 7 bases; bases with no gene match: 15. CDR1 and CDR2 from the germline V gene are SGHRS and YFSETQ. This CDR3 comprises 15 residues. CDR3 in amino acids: CASGSDWTGRNEQYF. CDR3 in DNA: TGCGCCAGCGGAAGTGATTGGACAGGCCGAAACGAGCAGTACTTC.

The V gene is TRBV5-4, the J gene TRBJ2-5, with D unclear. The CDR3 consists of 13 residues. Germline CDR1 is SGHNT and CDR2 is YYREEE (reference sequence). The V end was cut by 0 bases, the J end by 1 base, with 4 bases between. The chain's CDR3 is CASSLVSQETQYF. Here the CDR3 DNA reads TGTGCCAGCAGCTTGGTCAGCCAAGAGACCCAGTACTTC.

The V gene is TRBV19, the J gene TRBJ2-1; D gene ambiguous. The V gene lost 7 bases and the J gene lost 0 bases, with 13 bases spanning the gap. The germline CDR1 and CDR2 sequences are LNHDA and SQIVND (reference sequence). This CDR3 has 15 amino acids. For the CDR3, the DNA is TGTGCCAGTAAGAACCGATCCAGCTCCTACAATGAGCAGTTCTTC. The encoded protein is CASKNRSSSYNEQFF.

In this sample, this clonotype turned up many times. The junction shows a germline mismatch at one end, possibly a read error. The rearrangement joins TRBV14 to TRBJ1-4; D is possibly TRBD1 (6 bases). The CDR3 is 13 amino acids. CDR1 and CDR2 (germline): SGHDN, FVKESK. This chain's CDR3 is CANQHLSGARVSF. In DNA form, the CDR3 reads TGTGCCAACCAACACCTTTCGGGGGCCCGGGTCTCTTTT.

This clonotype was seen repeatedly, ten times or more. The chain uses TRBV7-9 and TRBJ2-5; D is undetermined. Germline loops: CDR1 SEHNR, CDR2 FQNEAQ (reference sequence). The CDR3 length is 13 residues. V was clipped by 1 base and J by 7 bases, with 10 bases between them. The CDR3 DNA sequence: TGTGCCAGCAGCTTAGGCGCTGAAGGGACCCAGTACTTC. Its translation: CASSLGAEGTQYF.